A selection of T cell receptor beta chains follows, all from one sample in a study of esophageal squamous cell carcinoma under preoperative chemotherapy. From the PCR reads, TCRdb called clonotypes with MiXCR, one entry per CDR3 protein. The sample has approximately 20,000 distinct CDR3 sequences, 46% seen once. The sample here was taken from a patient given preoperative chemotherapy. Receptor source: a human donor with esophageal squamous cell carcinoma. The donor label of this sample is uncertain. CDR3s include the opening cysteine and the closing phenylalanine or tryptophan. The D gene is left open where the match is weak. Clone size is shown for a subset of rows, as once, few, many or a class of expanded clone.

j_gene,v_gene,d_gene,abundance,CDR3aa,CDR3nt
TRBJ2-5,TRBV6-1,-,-,CASSPLTSRQETQYF,TGTGCCAGCAGTCCCTTGACAAGCAGACAAGAGACCCAGTACTTC
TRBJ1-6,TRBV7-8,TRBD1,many,CASRGNRDRHNSPLHF,TGTGCCAGCAGGGGTAATAGGGACAGGCATAATTCACCCCTCCACTTT
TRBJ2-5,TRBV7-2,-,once,CASRGPGDGAKETQYF,TGTGCCAGCAGGGGTCCGGGGGACGGGGCCAAAGAGACCCAGTACTTC
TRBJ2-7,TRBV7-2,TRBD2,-,CASRPSGSGSEQYF,TGTGCCAGCAGACCTAGCGGGAGCGGGTCCGAGCAGTACTTC
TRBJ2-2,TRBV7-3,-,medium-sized,CASSLSPSGPGELFF,TGTGCCAGCAGCTTAAGTCCCTCGGGACCCGGGGAGCTGTTTTTT
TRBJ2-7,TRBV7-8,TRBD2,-,CASSLGLAGGNEQYF,TGTGCCAGCAGCTTAGGACTAGCGGGGGGCAATGAGCAGTACTTC
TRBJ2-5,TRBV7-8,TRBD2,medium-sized,CASSPLSGRAKETQYF,TGTGCCAGCAGCCCCCTTAGCGGGAGGGCGAAAGAGACCCAGTACTTC
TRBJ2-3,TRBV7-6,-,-,CAGSGDRVQDTQYF,TGTGCGGGCAGTGGGGACCGGGTCCAAGATACCCAGTATTTT
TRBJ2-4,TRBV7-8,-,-,CASSSTSRTKDIQYF,TGTGCCAGCAGCTCGACTAGTCGAACAAAAGACATTCAGTACTTC
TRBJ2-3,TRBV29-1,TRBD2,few,CSVPWPSGVRADTQYF,TGCAGCGTCCCCTGGCCTAGCGGGGTGCGCGCAGATACGCAGTATTTT
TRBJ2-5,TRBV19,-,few,CASSAGTVQETQYF,TGTGCCAGTAGTGCAGGGACTGTCCAAGAGACCCAGTACTTC
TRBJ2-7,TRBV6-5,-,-,CASSNGGRGIHEQYF,TGTGCCAGCAGTAACGGGGGCAGGGGGATCCACGAGCAGTACTTC
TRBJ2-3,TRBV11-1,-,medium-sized,CASSSPRRNTDTQYF,TGTGCCAGCAGCTCCCCCAGGCGGAACACAGATACGCAGTATTTT
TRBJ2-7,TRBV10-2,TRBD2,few,CASSEGVAGYEQYF,TGCGCCAGCAGTGAGGGGGTAGCGGGCTACGAGCAGTACTTC
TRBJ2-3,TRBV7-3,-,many,CASSLNPGSTDTQYF,TGTGCCAGCAGCCTTAACCCGGGGAGCACAGATACGCAGTATTTT
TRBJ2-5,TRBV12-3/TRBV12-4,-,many,CASRTNRVETQYF,TGTGCCAGCAGAACAAACAGGGTAGAGACCCAGTACTTC
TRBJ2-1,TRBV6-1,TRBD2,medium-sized,CASSEARTSGRVGKGNEQFF,TGTGCCAGCAGTGAAGCGCGGACTAGCGGGAGGGTTGGTAAGGGCAATGAGCAGTTCTTC
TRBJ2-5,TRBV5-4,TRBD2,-,CASSPTSGEAETQYF,TGTGCCAGCAGCCCAACTAGCGGGGAGGCGGAGACCCAGTACTTC
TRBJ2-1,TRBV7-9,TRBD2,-,CASSLRLAINEQFF,TGTGCCAGCAGCTTAAGACTAGCGATCAATGAGCAGTTCTTC
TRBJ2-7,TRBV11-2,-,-,CVSSPSGVGATNTQYF,TGTGTCAGCAGCCCGTCGGGGGTCGGCGCCACAAACACGCAGTACTTC
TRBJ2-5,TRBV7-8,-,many,CASSLVTRETQYF,TGTGCCAGCAGCTTAGTGACCAGAGAGACCCAGTACTTC
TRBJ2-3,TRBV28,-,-,CASRDLTDTQYF,TGTGCCAGCCGGGACCTCACAGATACGCAGTATTTT
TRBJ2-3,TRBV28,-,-,CASSPRRTSTDTQYF,TGTGCCAGCAGTCCTAGGAGAACTAGCACAGATACGCAGTATTTT
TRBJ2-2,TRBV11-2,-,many,CASRYGQNTGELFF,TGTGCCAGCAGATATGGACAGAACACCGGGGAGCTGTTTTTT
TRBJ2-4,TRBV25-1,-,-,CASSGGLGATDIQYF,TGTGCCAGCAGTGGGGGGCTGGGAGCCACAGATATTCAGTATTTC
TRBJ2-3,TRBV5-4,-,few,CASSLRANADTQYF,TGTGCCAGCAGCTTACGAGCTAACGCAGATACGCAGTATTTT
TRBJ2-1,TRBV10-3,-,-,CAISESRGGEQFF,TGTGCCATCAGTGAGTCCAGGGGAGGTGAGCAGTTCTTC
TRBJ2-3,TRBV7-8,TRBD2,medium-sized,CASSLLAGVTTDTQYF,TGTGCCAGCAGCTTACTAGCGGGAGTGACGACAGATACGCAGTATTTT
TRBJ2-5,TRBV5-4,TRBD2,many,CASSSIGTSLFGETQYF,TGTGCCAGCAGCTCGATCGGGACTAGCTTGTTCGGAGAGACCCAGTACTTC
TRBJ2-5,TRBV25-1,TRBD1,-,CASSDRGKETQYF,TGTGCCAGCAGTGACAGGGGGAAAGAGACCCAGTACTTC
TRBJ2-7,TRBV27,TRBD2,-,CASSPGTSYGNEQYF,TGTGCCAGCAGTCCCGGGACTAGTTACGGCAATGAGCAGTACTTC
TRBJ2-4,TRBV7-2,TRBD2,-,CASSARGRGAKNTQYF,TGTGCCAGCAGCGCACGGGGGCGGGGGGCCAAAAACACGCAGTACTTT
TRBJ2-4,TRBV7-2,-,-,CANSPLAFLGGEQYF,TGTGCCAACAGCCCACTAGCTTTCTTAGGGGGTGAGCAGTACTTC
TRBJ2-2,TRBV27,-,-,CASSTYTGAQFF,TGTGCCAGCAGCACTTACACCGGGGCGCAGTTTTTT
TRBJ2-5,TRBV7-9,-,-,CASERDLGTQYF,TGTGCCAGTGAGCGCGACCTCGGGACCCAGTACTTC
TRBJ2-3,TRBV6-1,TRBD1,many,CASSEARGTASDTQYF,TGTGCCAGCAGTGAAGCGCGTGGGACAGCCTCAGATACGCAGTATTTT
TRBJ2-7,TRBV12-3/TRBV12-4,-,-,CASSGYEQYF,TGTGCCAGCTCAGGGTACGAGCAGTACTTC
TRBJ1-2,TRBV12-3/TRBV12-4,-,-,CASTNKQGHGYTF,TGTGCCAGCACCAACAAACAAGGGCATGGCTACACCTTC
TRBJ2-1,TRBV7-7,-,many,CASSLGVADEQFF,TGTGCTAGCAGCTTAGGCGTGGCCGATGAGCAGTTCTTC
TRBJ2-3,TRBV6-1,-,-,CASSTAQRKSVNTQYF,TGTGCCAGCAGTACCGCCCAGCGGAAATCTGTAAATACGCAGTATTTT
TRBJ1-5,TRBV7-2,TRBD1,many,CASSSVLRDRGNQPQHF,TGTGCCAGCAGCTCAGTACTCCGGGACAGGGGCAATCAGCCCCAGCATTTT
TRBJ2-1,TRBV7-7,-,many,CASSLVPGREQFF,TGTGCCAGCAGCTTAGTGCCGGGCAGGGAGCAGTTCTTC
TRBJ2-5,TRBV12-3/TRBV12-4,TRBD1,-,CASSWDREETQYF,TGTGCCAGCAGTTGGGACAGGGAAGAGACCCAGTACTTC
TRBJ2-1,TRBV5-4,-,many,CASTGPYEQFF,TGTGCCAGCACGGGGCCCTATGAGCAGTTCTTC
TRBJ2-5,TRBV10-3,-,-,CAIKSEETQLF,TGTGCCATCAAATCTGAAGAGACCCAGCTTTTC
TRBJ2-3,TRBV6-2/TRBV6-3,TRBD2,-,CASSSLSTSGRRDTQYF,TGTGCCAGCAGTTCCCTATCGACTAGCGGGAGACGAGATACGCAGTATTTT
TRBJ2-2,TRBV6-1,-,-,CAGSLQVNTGEQFF,TGTGCGGGCAGCCTGCAGGTGAACACCGGGGAGCAGTTTTTT
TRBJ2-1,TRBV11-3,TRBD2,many,CASSLDGLADTYEQFF,TGTGCCAGCAGCTTAGATGGACTAGCGGATACCTACGAGCAGTTCTTC
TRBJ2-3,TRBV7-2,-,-,CASSARGVWGKNMQYF,TGTGCCAGCAGCGCACGAGGGGTGTGGGGCAAAAATATGCAGTATTTT
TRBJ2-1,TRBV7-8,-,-,CASRDFDEQFF,TGTGCCAGCAGGGATTTCGATGAGCAGTTCTTC
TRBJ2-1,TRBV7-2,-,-,CASSLGGSGSNEQFF,TGTGCCAGCAGCTTAGGTGGTAGCGGATCCAATGAGCAGTTCTTC
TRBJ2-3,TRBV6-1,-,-,CARSFQAVSTGTQYF,TGTGCCAGGAGCTTCCAGGCTGTGAGCACAGGTACGCAGTATTTT
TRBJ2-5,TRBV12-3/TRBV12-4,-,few,CASNVEGYQETQYF,TGTGCCAGCAACGTAGAGGGCTACCAAGAGACCCAGTACTTC